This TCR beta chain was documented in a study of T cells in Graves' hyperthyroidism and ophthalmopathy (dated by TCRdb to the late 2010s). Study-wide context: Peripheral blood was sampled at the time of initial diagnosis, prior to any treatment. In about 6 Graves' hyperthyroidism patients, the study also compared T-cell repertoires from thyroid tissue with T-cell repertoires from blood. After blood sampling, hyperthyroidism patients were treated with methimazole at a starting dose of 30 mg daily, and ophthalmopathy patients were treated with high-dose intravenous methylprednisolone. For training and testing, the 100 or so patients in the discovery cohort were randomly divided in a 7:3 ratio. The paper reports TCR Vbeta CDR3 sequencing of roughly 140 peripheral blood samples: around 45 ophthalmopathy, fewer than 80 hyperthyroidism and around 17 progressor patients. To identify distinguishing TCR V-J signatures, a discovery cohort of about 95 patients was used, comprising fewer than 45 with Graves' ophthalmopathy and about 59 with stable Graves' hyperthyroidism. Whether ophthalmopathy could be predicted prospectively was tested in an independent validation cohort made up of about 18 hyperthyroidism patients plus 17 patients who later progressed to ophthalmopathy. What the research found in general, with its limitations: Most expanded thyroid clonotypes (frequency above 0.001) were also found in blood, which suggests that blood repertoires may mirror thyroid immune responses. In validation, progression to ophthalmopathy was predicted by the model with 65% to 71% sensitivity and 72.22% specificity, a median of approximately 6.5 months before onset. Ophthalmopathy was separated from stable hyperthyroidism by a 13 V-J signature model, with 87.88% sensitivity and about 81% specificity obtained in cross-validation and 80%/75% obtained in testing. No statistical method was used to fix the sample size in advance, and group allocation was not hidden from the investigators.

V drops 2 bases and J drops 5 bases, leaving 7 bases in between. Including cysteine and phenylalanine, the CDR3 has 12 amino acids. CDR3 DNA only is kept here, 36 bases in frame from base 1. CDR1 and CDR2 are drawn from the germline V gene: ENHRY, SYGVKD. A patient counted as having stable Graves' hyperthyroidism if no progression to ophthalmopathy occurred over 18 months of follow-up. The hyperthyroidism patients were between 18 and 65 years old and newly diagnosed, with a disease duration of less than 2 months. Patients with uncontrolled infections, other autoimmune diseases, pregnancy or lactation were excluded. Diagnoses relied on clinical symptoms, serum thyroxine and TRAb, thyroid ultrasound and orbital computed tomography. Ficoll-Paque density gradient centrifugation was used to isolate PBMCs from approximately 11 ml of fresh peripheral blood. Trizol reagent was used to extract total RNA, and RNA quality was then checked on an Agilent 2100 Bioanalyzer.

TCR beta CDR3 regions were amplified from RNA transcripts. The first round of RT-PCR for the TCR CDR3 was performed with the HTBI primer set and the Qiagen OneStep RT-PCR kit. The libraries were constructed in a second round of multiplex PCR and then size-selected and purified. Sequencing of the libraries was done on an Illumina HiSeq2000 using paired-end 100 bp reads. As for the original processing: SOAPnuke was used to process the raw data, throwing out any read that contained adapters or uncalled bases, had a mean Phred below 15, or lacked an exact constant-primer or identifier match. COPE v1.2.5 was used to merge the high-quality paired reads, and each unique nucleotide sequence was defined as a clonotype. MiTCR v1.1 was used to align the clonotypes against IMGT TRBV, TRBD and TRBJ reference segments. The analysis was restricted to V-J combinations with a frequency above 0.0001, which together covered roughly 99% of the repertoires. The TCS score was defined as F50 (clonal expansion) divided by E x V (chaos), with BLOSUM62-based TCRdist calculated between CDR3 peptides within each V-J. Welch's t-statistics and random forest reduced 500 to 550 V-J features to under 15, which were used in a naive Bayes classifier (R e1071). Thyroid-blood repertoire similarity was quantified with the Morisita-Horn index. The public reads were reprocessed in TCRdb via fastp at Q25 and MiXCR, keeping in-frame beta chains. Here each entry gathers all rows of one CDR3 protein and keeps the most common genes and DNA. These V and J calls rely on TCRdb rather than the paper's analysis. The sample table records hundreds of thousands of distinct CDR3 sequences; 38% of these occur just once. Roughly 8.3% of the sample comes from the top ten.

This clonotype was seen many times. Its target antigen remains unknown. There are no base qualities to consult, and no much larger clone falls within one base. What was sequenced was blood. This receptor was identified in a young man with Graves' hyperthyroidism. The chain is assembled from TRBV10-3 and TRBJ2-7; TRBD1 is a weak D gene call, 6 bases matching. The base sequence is TGTGCCATCAGTGAGGGGGGCGACGAGCAGTACTTC. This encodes CAISEGGDEQYF.